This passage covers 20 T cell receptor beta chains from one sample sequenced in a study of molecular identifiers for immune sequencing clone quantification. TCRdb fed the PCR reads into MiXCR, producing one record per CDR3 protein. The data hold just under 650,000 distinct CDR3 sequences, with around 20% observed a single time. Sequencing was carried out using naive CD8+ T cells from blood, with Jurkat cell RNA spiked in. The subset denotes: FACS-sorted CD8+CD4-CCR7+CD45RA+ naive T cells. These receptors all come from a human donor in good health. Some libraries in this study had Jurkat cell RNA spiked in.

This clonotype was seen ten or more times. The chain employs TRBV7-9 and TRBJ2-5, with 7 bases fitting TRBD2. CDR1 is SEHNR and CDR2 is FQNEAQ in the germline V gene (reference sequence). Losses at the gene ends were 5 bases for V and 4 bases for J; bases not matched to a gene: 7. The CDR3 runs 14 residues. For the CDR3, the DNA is TGTGCCAGCAGCCCCACTGGACTAGTAGAGACCCAGTACTTC. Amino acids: CASSPTGLVETQYF.

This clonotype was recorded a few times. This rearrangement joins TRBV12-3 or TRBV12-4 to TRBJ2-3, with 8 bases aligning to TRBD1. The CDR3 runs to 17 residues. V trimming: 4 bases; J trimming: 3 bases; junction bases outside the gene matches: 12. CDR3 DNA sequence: TGTGCCAGCAGTTCGGGACAGGATAGGGTGGTGACAGATACGCAGTATTTT. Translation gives CASSSGQDRVVTDTQYF.

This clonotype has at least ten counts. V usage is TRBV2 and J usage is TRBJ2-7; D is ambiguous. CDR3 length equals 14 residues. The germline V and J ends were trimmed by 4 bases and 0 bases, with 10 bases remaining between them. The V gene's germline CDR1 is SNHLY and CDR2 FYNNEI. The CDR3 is CASSATWSSYEQYF. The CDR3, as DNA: TGTGCCAGCAGTGCAACTTGGAGCTCCTACGAGCAGTACTTC.

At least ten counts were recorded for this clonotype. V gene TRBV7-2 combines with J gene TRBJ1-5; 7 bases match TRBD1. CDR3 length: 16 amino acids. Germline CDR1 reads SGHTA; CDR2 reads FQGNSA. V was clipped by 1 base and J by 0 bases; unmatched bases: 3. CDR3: CASSLEGQYSNQPQHF. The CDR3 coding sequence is TGTGCCAGCAGCTTAGAGGGACAGTATAGCAATCAGCCCCAGCATTTT. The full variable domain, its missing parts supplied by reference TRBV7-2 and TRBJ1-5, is GAGVSQSPSNKVTEKGKDVELRCDPISGHTALYWYRQSLGQGLEFLIYFQGNSAPDKSGLPSDRFSAERTGGSVSTLTIQRTQQEDSAVYLCASSLEGQYSNQPQHFGDGTRLSIL.

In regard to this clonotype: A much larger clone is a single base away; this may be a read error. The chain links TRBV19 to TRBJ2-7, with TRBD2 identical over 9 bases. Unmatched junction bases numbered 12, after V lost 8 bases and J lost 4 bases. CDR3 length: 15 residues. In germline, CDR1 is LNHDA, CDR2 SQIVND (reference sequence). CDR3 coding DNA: TGTGCCAGTCCCCCCCCCCAAAGCGGGAGGTACGAGCAGTACTTC. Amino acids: CASPPPQSGRYEQYF.

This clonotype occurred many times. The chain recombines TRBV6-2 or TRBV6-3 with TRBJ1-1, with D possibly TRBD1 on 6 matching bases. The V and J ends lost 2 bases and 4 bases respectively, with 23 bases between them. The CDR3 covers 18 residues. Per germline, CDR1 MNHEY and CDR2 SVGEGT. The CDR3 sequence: CASSYIGIEDRRTTEAFF. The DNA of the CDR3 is TGTGCCAGCAGTTACATTGGCATTGAGGACAGACGAACCACTGAAGCTTTCTTT.

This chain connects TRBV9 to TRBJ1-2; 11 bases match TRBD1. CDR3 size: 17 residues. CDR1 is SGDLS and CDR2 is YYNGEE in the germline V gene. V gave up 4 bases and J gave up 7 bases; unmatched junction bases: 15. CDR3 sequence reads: CASSFNRDRGFLSGYTF. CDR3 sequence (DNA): TGTGCCAGCAGCTTCAACCGGGACAGGGGGTTTTTAAGTGGCTACACCTTC.

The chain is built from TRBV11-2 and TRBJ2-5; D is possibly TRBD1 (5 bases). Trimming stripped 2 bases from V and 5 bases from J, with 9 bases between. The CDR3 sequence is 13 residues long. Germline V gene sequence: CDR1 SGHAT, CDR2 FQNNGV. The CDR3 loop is CASSLQGSETQYF. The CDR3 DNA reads TGTGCCAGCAGCTTACAGGGTTCGGAGACCCAGTACTTC.

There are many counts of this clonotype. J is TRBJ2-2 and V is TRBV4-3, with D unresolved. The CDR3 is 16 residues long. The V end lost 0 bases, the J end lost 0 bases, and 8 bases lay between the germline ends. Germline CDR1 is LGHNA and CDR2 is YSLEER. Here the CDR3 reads CASSQDWIANTGELFF. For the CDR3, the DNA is TGCGCCAGCAGCCAAGACTGGATAGCGAACACCGGGGAGCTGTTTTTT.

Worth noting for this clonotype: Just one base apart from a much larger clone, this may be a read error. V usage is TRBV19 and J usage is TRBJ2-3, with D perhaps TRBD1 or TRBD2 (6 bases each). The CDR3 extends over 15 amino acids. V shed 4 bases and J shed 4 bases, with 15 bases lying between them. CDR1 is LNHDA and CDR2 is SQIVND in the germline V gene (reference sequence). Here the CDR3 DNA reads TGTGCCAGTAGTACCCCGGGGGCGGTCGCAGATACGCAGTATTTT. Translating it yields CASSTPGAVADTQYF.

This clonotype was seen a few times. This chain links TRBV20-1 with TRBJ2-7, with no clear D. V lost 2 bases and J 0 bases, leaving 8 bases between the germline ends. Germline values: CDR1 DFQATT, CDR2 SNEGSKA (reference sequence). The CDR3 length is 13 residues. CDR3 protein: CSARLRDSYEQYF. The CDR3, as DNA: TGCAGTGCTAGACTTAGGGACTCCTACGAGCAGTACTTC.

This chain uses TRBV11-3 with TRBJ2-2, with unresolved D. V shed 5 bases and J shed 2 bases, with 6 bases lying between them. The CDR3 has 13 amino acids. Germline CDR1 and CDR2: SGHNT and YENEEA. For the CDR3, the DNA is TGTGCCAGCAGCGAGCACAACACCGGGGAGCTGTTTTTT. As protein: CASSEHNTGELFF.

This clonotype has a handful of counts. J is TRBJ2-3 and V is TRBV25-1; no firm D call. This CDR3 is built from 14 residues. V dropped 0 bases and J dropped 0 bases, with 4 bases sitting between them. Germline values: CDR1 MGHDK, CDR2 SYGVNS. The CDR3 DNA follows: TGTGCCAGCAGTGAATACGGAAGCACAGATACGCAGTATTTT. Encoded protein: CASSEYGSTDTQYF.

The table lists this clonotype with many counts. In nucleotides, the CDR3 is TGTGCCAGCAGCCAAGATTTAACTAGCACAGATACGCAGTATTTT. Its translation: CASSQDLTSTDTQYF. V is TRBV4-2 and J is TRBJ2-3, with D unresolved. V lost 0 bases and J 0 bases, leaving 7 bases between the germline ends. Germline-derived CDR1 and CDR2 are LGHNA and YNFKEQ. This CDR3 is built from 15 residues.

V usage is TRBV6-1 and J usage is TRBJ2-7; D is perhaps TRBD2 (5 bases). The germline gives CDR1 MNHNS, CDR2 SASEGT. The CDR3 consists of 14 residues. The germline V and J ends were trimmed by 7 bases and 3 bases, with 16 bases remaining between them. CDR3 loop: CASIWTPGYYEQYF. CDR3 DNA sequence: TGTGCCAGCATTTGGACTCCCGGTTACTACGAGCAGTACTTC.

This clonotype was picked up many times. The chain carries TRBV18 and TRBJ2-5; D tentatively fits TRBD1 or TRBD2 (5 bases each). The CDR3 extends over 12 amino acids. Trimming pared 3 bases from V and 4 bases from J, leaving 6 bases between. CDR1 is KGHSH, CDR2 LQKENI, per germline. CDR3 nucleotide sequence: TGTGCCAGCTCACCTGGGGGAGAGACCCAGTACTTC. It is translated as CASSPGGETQYF.

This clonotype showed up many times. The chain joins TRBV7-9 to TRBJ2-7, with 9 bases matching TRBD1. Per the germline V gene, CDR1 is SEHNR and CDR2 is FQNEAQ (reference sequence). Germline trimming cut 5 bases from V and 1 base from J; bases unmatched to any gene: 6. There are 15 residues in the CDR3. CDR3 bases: TGTGCCAGCAGCGCAACAGGGGGCGCTTCCTACGAGCAGTACTTC. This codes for CASSATGGASYEQYF.

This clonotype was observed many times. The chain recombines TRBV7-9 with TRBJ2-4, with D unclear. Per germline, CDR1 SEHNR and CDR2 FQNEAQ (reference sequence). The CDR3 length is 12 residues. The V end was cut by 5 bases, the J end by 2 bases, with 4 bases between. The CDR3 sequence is CASSPPKNIQYF. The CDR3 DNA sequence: TGTGCCAGCAGCCCCCCCAAAAACATTCAGTACTTC.

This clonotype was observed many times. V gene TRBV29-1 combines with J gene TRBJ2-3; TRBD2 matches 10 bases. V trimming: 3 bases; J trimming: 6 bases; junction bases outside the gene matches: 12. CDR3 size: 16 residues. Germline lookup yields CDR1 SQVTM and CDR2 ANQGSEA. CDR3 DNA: TGCAGCGTTGAGACGGGGACTAGCGCGATCGGTGATACGCAGTATTTT. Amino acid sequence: CSVETGTSAIGDTQYF.

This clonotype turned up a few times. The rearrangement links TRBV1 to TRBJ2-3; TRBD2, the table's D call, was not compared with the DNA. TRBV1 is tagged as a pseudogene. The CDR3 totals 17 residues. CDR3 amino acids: CTSSQETGLAGDDTQYF. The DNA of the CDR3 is TGCACCAGCAGCCAAGAGACAGGACTAGCGGGAGATGATACGCAGTATTTT.